Sequencing of this T cell receptor (beta chain) was carried out in a study of cytomegalovirus exposure and HLA in healthy donors. On this clone itself: Its target is unknown.

PCR employed 60 Vbeta and 13 Jbeta primers. This table comes from immunoSEQ multiplex PCR, and its TCRdb copy is limited to in-frame clones, with some not included. The table for this sample gives 40,000 to 50,000 clones. Findings of the study overall: Another analysis was done later, and it associated roughly 15,000 TCR beta sequences with HLA alleles at 0.05 false discovery rate.

Trimming took off 0 bases at V and 5 bases at J, with 13 bases between the two ends. The CDR3 runs to 15 residues. The germline V gene has CDR1 SGHTA and CDR2 FQGNSA. This sequence was found in a woman aged 40 to 49 in good health and CMV-seronegative. Sequencing input: PBMCs. The chain recombines TRBV7-2 with TRBJ2-5; possible D gene TRBD2, 5 bases. The CDR3 spells CASSLATGSSETQYF. The DNA of the CDR3 is TGTGCCAGCAGCTTAGCGACGGGGAGTTCGGAGACCCAGTACTTC.